This T cell receptor (beta chain) came from a study of OX40 agonist ivuxolimab in advanced cancers. The trim removed 0 bases at V and 4 bases at J, leaving 11 bases unmatched. CDR1 is MGHRA, CDR2 YSYEKL, per germline. The CDR3 loop spans 17 amino acids. Measured with immunoSEQ multiplex PCR; TCRdb has only the in-frame clones, and not every one. The sample holds tens of thousands of clones, 86% seen once. The TCR originated in an adult with an advanced solid tumor such as melanoma, head and neck, liver or kidney cancer. The rearrangement joins TRBV4-1 to TRBJ2-5, with 7 bases identical to TRBD2. Sequenced here: CD4+ or CD8+ T cells sorted from blood, sampled in a trial of the OX40 agonist ivuxolimab. The CDR3 sequence is CASSQESAGRERETQYF. CDR3 nucleotide sequence: TGCGCCAGCAGCCAAGAGAGTGCAGGGAGGGAGAGAGAGACCCAGTACTTC.